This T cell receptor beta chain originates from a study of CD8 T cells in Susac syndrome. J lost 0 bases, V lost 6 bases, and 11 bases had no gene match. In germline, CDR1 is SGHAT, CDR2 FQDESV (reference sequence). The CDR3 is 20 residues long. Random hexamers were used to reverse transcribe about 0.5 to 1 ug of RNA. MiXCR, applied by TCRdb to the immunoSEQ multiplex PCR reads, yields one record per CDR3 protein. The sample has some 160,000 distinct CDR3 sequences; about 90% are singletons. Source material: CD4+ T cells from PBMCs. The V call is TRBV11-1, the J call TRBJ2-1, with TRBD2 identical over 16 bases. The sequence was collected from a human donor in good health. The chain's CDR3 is CASSLTPGLAGGSSYNEQFF. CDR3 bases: TGTGCCAGCAGTCTTACTCCGGGACTAGCGGGGGGGAGCTCCTACAATGAGCAGTTCTTC.